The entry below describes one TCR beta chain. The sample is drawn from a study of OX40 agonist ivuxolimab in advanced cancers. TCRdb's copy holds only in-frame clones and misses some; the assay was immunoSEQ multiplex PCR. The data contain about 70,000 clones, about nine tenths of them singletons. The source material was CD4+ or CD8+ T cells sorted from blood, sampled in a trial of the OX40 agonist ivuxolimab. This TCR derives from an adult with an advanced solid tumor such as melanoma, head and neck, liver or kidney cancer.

The CDR3 loop is CSVFRANEQFF. In DNA, the CDR3 is TGCAGCGTTTTCCGGGCGAATGAGCAGTTCTTC. V gene TRBV29-1 combines with J gene TRBJ2-1; no definite D call. The V and J ends lost 5 bases and 7 bases respectively, with 9 bases between them. Looked up from germline, CDR1 is SQVTM and CDR2 is ANQGSEA. The length of the CDR3 is 11 residues.